Each of the 7 T cell receptor beta chains below was sequenced from the same sample in a study of T cell responses to AZD1222 COVID-19 vaccine. Data came from immunoSEQ multiplex PCR; TCRdb stores just in-frame clones and leaves some out. The table lists some 120,000 clones, under 90% of them singletons. Specimen: peripheral blood, collected on day 0 of AZD1222 vaccination. The receptors stem from an adult in good health.

The CDR3 loop is CASRDSRSGTGELFF. CDR3 DNA: TGTGCCAGCAGGGATAGTAGGTCCGGAACCGGGGAGCTGTTTTTT. V gene TRBV2 combines with J gene TRBJ2-2; D gene unclear. This CDR3 has 15 amino acids. V lost 6 bases, J lost 5 bases, and 16 bases lay in between. Germline V gives CDR1 SNHLY, CDR2 FYNNEI.

The J gene is TRBJ2-7, the V gene TRBV7-2; 9 bases align to TRBD1. The CDR3 is made up of 15 amino acids. Germline CDR1 is SGHTA and CDR2 is FQGNSA. The V and J ends lost 5 bases and 4 bases, in that order; junction bases with no gene match: 9. In DNA form, the CDR3 reads TGTGCCAGCAGCACAGGGGGCAGGAACGCTTACGAGCAGTACTTC. Its translation: CASSTGGRNAYEQYF.

This chain uses TRBV3-1 (or the pseudogene TRBV3-2) with TRBJ2-7, with 15 positions matching TRBD2. The CDR3 covers 17 residues. Germline V lookup: CDR1 LGHDT, CDR2 YNNKEL (reference sequence). V was pared by 3 bases and J by 1 base, with 4 bases of the junction left unmatched. As DNA, the CDR3 is TGTGCCAGCAGCCACCGGACTAGCGGGAGGGGGTCCTACGAGCAGTACTTC. Translating it yields CASSHRTSGRGSYEQYF.

The CDR3 region is CASSSSGFRETQYF. DNA for the CDR3: TGTGCCAGCAGCTCGTCGGGATTTAGGGAGACCCAGTACTTC. This chain joins TRBV7-9 and TRBJ2-5, with a possible D match to TRBD2 (5 bases). This CDR3 contains 14 residues. In germline, CDR1 is SEHNR, CDR2 FQNEAQ (reference sequence). Trimming pared 4 bases from V and 5 bases from J, leaving 14 bases between. The full variable domain, with the rest looked up from reference TRBV7-9 and TRBJ2-5, is DTGVSQNPRHKITKRGQNVTFRCDPISEHNRLYWYRQTLGQGPEFLTYFQNEAQLEKSRLLSDRFSAERPKGSFSTLEIQRTEQGDSAMYLCASSSSGFRETQYFGPGTRLLVL.

The rearrangement links TRBV18 to TRBJ2-3; perhaps TRBD2 as D (6 bases). V dropped 2 bases and J dropped 3 bases, with 6 bases sitting between them. CDR1 is KGHSH and CDR2 is LQKENI in the germline V gene. This CDR3 comprises 13 residues. Here the CDR3 reads CASSPGGTDTQYF. The CDR3 DNA sequence: TGTGCCAGCTCACCAGGGGGGACAGATACGCAGTATTTT.

The DNA of the CDR3 is TGTGCCAGCAGTTTATTAGGGAGTGGAAACATTCAGTACTTC. Translating gives CASSLLGSGNIQYF. The V call is TRBV27, the J call TRBJ2-4, with a weak D call TRBD2 (5 bases). Trimming removed 1 base from V and 6 bases from J, with 10 bases in between. Germline V CDR1 and CDR2: MNHEY, SMNVEV (reference sequence). The CDR3 runs to 14 residues.

The rearrangement uses TRBV30 and TRBJ1-1; D is perhaps TRBD1 (5 bases). The V gene lost 2 bases and the J gene lost 1 base, with 14 bases spanning the gap. The germline gives CDR1 GTSNPN, CDR2 SVGIG (reference sequence). The CDR3 is made up of 15 amino acids. The CDR3 is CAWSPSWGQNTEAFF. The CDR3 DNA is TGTGCCTGGAGTCCGAGCTGGGGCCAGAACACTGAAGCTTTCTTT.